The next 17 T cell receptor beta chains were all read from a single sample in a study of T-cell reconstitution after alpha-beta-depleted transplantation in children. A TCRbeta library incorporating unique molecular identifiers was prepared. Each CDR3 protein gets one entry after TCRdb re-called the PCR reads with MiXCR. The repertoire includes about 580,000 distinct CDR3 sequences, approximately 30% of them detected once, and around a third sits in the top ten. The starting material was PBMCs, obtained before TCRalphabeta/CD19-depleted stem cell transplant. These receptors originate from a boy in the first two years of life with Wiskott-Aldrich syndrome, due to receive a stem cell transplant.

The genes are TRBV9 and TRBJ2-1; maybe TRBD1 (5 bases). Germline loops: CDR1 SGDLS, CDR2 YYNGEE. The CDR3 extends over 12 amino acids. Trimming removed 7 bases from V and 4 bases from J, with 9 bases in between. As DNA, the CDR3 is TGTGCCAGCGGGCAGGGATACAATGAGCAGTTCTTC. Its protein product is CASGQGYNEQFF.

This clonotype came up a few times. CDR3 in DNA: TGTGCCAGCAGCCGTCGAAGCGGGAGGTATTCGAACACCGGGGAGCTGTTTTTT. Encoded protein: CASSRRSGRYSNTGELFF. The chain couples TRBV11-2 to TRBJ2-2; TRBD2 agrees at 9 bases. V lost 5 bases and J lost 0; bases outside the gene matches: 10. CDR1 is SGHAT and CDR2 is FQNNGV in the germline V gene. CDR3 length: 18 amino acids.

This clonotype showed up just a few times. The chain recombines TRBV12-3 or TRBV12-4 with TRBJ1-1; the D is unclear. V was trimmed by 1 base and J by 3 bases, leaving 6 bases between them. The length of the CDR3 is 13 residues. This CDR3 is CASSLGPYTEAFF. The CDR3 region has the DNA TGTGCCAGCAGTTTAGGTCCCTACACTGAAGCTTTCTTT.

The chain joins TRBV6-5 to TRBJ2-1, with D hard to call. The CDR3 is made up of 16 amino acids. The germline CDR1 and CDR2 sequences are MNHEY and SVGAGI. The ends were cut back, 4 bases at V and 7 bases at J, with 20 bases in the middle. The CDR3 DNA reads TGTGCCAGCAGTTGGCCCTGGGTTTTCGTATCGAATGAGCAGTTCTTC. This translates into CASSWPWVFVSNEQFF.

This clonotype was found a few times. CDR3 in DNA: TGCGCCAGCAGCCAAGATCACCCGGGTGGGATGGGAACTAATGAAAAACTGTTTTTT. Amino acids: CASSQDHPGGMGTNEKLFF. The chain employs TRBV4-1 and TRBJ1-4; D is ambiguous. Germline CDR1 is MGHRA and CDR2 is YSYEKL. Between the trimmed V and J ends, which lost 0 bases and 1 base, there was a span of 18 bases. The length of the CDR3 is 19 residues.

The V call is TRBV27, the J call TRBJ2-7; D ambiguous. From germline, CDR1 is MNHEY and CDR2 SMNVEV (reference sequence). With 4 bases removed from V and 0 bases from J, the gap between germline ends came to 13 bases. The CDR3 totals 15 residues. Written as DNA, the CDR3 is TGTGCCAGCAGTTCCAAATGGACGAGCTCCTACGAGCAGTACTTC. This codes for CASSSKWTSSYEQYF.

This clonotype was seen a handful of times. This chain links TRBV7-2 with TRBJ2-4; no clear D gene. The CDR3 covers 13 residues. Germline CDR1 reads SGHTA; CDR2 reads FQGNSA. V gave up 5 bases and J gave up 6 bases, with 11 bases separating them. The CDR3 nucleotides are TGTGCCAGCAGCCGAGATCGGGTAAACATTCAGTACTTC. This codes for CASSRDRVNIQYF.

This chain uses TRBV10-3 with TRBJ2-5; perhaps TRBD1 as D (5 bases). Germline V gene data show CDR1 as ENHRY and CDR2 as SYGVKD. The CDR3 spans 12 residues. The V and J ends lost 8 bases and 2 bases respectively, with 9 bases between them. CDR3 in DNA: TGTGCCATCGGGGCTACACAAGAGACCCAGTACTTC. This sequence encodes CAIGATQETQYF.

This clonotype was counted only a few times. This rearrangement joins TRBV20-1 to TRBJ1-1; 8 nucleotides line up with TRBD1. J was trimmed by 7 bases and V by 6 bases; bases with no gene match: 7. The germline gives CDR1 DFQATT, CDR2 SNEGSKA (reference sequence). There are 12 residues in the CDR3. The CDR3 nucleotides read TGCAGTGCGGACCCGACAGGGGATGAAGCTTTCTTT. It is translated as CSADPTGDEAFF.

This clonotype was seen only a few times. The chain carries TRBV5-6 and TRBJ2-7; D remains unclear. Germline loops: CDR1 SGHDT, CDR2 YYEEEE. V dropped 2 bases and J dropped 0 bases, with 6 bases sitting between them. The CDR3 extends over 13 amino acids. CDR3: CASSFANSYEQYF. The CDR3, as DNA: TGTGCCAGCAGCTTCGCGAACTCCTACGAGCAGTACTTC.

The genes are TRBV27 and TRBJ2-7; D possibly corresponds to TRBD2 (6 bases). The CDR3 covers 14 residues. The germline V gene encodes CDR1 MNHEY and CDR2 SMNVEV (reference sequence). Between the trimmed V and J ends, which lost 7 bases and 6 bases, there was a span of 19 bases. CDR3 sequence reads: CASKPGLQTSEQYF. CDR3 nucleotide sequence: TGTGCCAGCAAACCGGGACTGCAGACCTCCGAGCAGTACTTC.

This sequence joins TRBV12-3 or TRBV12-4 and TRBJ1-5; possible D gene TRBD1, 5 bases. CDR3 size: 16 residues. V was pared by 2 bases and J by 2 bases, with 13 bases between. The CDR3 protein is CASSLRRDYRNQPQHF. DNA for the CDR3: TGTGCCAGCAGTTTACGCAGGGATTATCGCAATCAGCCCCAGCATTTT.

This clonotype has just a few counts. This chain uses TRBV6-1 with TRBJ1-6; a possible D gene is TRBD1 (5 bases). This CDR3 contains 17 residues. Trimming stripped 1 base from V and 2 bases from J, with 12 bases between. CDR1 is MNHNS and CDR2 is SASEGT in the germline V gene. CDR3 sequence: CASSEVRGGTYNSPLHF. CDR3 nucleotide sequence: TGTGCCAGCAGTGAAGTTAGGGGCGGCACCTATAATTCACCCCTCCACTTT.

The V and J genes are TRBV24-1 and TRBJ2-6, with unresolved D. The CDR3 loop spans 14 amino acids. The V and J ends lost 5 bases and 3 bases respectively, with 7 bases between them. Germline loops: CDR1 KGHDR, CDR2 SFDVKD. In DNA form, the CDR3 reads TGTGCCACCAGTGTGCTGGGTGGGGCCAACGTCCTGACTTTC. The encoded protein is CATSVLGGANVLTF.

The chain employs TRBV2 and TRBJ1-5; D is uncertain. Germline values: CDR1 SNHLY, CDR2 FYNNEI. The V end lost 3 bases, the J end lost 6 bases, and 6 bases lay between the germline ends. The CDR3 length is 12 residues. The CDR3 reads CASSDQGQPQHF. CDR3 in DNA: TGTGCCAGCAGTGACCAAGGTCAGCCCCAGCATTTT.

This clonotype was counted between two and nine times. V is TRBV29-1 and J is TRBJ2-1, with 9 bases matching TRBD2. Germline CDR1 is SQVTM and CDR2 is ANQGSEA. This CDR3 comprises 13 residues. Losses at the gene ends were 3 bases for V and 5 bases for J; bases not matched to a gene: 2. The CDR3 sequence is CSVEREGHNEQFF. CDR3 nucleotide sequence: TGCAGCGTTGAGCGGGAGGGCCACAATGAGCAGTTCTTC.

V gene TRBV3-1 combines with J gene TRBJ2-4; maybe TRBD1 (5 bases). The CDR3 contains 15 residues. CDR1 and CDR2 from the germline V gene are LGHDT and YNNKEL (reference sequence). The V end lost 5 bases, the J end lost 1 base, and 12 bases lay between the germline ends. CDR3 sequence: CASSLTQGAKNIQYF. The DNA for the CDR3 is TGTGCCAGCAGCTTAACCCAGGGTGCCAAAAACATTCAGTACTTC.